The T cell receptor beta chain described here comes from a study of blood T cell repertoires in COVID-19. Germline assignment: CDR1 SGHAT and CDR2 FQNNGV. The CDR3 is made up of 13 amino acids. Trimming left V 6 bases short and J 1 base short, with 9 bases between. In the authors' methods: Reference gene primer amplification yielded estimated nucleated cell counts. Repertoires were generated with immunoSEQ multiplex PCR, while TCRdb's copy carries only in-frame clones and drops some. The V and J calls and clone size were taken over from that table, and D and trimming were inferred from the DNA. The sample yields under 140,000 clones, about 85% seen once.

V and J are TRBV11-2 and TRBJ2-5; D possibly corresponds to TRBD1 (6 bases). The sample taken for sequencing was peripheral blood. The receptor comes from a human donor in a cohort sampled during active COVID-19. The CDR3 sequence is CASSIQGQETQYF. CDR3 nucleotides: TGTGCCAGCAGTATACAGGGCCAAGAGACCCAGTACTTC.